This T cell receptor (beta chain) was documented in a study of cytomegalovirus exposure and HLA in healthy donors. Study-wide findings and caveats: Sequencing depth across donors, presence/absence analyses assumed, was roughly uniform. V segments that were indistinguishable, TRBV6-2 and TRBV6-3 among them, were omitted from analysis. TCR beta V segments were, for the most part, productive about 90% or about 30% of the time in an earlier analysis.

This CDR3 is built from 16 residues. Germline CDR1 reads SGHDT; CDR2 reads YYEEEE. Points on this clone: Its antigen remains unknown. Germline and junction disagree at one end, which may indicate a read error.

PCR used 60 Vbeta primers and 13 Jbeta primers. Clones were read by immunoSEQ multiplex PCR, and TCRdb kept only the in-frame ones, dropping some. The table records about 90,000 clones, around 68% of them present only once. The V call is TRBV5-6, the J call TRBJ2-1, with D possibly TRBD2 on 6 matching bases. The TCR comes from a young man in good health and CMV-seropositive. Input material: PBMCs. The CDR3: CASSLAGGISHNEQFF. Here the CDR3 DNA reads TGTGCCAGCAGCTTGGCCGGAGGGATCTCCCACAATGAGCAGTTCTTC.